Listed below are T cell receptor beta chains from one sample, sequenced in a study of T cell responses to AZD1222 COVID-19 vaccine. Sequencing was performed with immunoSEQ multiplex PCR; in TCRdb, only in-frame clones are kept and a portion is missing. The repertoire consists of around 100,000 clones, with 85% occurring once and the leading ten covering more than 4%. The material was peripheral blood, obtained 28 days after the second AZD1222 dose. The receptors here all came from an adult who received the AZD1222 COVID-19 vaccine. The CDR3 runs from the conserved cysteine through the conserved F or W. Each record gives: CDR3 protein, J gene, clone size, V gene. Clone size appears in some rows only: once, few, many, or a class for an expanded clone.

CDR3aa: CATSRDGQGDRENIQYF
j_gene: TRBJ2-4
abundance: .
v_gene: TRBV15

CDR3aa: CASSIWRGVDTQYF
j_gene: TRBJ2-3
abundance: .
v_gene: TRBV19

CDR3aa: CASSMVIRGGAYEQYF
j_gene: TRBJ2-7
abundance: .
v_gene: TRBV14

CDR3aa: CASSAGQGGNSNSPLHF
j_gene: TRBJ1-6
abundance: .
v_gene: TRBV5-1

CDR3aa: CASSLDRAGDTQYF
j_gene: TRBJ2-3
abundance: .
v_gene: TRBV6-5

CDR3aa: CASSETRGNWNQPQHF
j_gene: TRBJ1-5
abundance: .
v_gene: TRBV2

CDR3aa: CASTTSVGSTKTQYF
j_gene: TRBJ2-5
abundance: .
v_gene: TRBV6-6

CDR3aa: CASRPGTDTQYF
j_gene: TRBJ2-3
abundance: .
v_gene: TRBV7-2

CDR3aa: CASSLWGGKGNEQFF
j_gene: TRBJ2-1
abundance: .
v_gene: TRBV28

CDR3aa: CASSEGVSYGYTF
j_gene: TRBJ1-2
abundance: few
v_gene: TRBV9

CDR3aa: CASSLSVTDYKQFF
j_gene: TRBJ2-1
abundance: .
v_gene: TRBV7-2

CDR3aa: CASSLTGQVPTEAFF
j_gene: TRBJ1-1
abundance: .
v_gene: TRBV6-5

CDR3aa: CASSLGSPNNEQFF
j_gene: TRBJ2-1
abundance: .
v_gene: TRBV5-6

CDR3aa: CSVEDTSGRTYEQYF
j_gene: TRBJ2-7
abundance: .
v_gene: TRBV29-1

CDR3aa: CSASNGQPQHF
j_gene: TRBJ1-5
abundance: .
v_gene: TRBV20-1

CDR3aa: CAILTGMNTEAFF
j_gene: TRBJ1-1
abundance: .
v_gene: TRBV6-6

CDR3aa: CASSVDSNYGYTF
j_gene: TRBJ1-2
abundance: few
v_gene: TRBV9

CDR3aa: CATSEGRYDGYTF
j_gene: TRBJ1-2
abundance: .
v_gene: TRBV24-1

CDR3aa: CASSVDLGTDTQYF
j_gene: TRBJ2-3
abundance: .
v_gene: TRBV9

CDR3aa: CASSQDSSRGLEQFF
j_gene: TRBJ2-1
abundance: once
v_gene: TRBV3-1/TRBV3-2

CDR3aa: CASSYRTGGREEKGTDTQYF
j_gene: TRBJ2-3
abundance: .
v_gene: TRBV6-2/TRBV6-3

CDR3aa: CASSGDSNQPQHF
j_gene: TRBJ1-5
abundance: .
v_gene: TRBV2

CDR3aa: CASSQSNNPYEQYF
j_gene: TRBJ2-7
abundance: .
v_gene: TRBV4-1

CDR3aa: CASRKRGGDTGELFF
j_gene: TRBJ2-2
abundance: .
v_gene: TRBV3-1/TRBV3-2

CDR3aa: CASSLAGPTGELFF
j_gene: TRBJ2-2
abundance: .
v_gene: TRBV7-7

CDR3aa: CATSDLTPYEQFF
j_gene: TRBJ2-1
abundance: .
v_gene: TRBV24-1

CDR3aa: CATSRGAYNEQFF
j_gene: TRBJ2-1
abundance: .
v_gene: TRBV24-1

CDR3aa: CASSPDRVASNEQYF
j_gene: TRBJ2-7
abundance: .
v_gene: TRBV5-4

CDR3aa: CASSTWGPQHF
j_gene: TRBJ1-5
abundance: once
v_gene: TRBV19

CDR3aa: CASSLRSTLTGNGGTDTQYF
j_gene: TRBJ2-3
abundance: .
v_gene: TRBV6-6

CDR3aa: CASRSLDRDYGYTF
j_gene: TRBJ1-2
abundance: once
v_gene: TRBV19

CDR3aa: CATTRGGQGVEKLFF
j_gene: TRBJ1-4
abundance: .
v_gene: TRBV15

CDR3aa: CASSWDGTGGRGNQPQHF
j_gene: TRBJ1-5
abundance: .
v_gene: TRBV28

CDR3aa: CASISRGADQPQHF
j_gene: TRBJ1-5
abundance: .
v_gene: TRBV6-5

CDR3aa: CASSGGTEAFF
j_gene: TRBJ1-1
abundance: once
v_gene: TRBV25-1

CDR3aa: CASSSDRESDTQYF
j_gene: TRBJ2-3
abundance: .
v_gene: TRBV6-2/TRBV6-3

CDR3aa: CASSYPARNTEAFF
j_gene: TRBJ1-1
abundance: .
v_gene: TRBV6-2/TRBV6-3

CDR3aa: CASSLGTGSGGEQYF
j_gene: TRBJ2-7
abundance: once
v_gene: TRBV11-3

CDR3aa: CASSPPRGGTDTQYF
j_gene: TRBJ2-3
abundance: .
v_gene: TRBV18

CDR3aa: CASSLEDRGVNEQFF
j_gene: TRBJ2-1
abundance: once
v_gene: TRBV5-4

CDR3aa: CATSLGGPTGELFF
j_gene: TRBJ2-2
abundance: .
v_gene: TRBV24-1

CDR3aa: CASSLGRLPGELFF
j_gene: TRBJ2-2
abundance: few
v_gene: TRBV5-1

CDR3aa: CASSKMTGVGTGELFF
j_gene: TRBJ2-2
abundance: few
v_gene: TRBV5-8

CDR3aa: CASSPKQVPAYEQYF
j_gene: TRBJ2-7
abundance: .
v_gene: TRBV27

CDR3aa: CASSGQASGRLFF
j_gene: TRBJ2-2
abundance: .
v_gene: TRBV28

CDR3aa: CTSPRRLAGDKETQYF
j_gene: TRBJ2-5
abundance: once
v_gene: TRBV1

CDR3aa: CATSRDRNEQFF
j_gene: TRBJ2-1
abundance: .
v_gene: TRBV15

CDR3aa: CASRQTSGRWAYEQYF
j_gene: TRBJ2-7
abundance: .
v_gene: TRBV28

CDR3aa: CASSEGLAGGLNEQYF
j_gene: TRBJ2-7
abundance: .
v_gene: TRBV7-9

CDR3aa: CAISAVGNQPQHF
j_gene: TRBJ1-5
abundance: .
v_gene: TRBV10-3

CDR3aa: CASSFLQGSISGANVLTF
j_gene: TRBJ2-6
abundance: .
v_gene: TRBV5-4

CDR3aa: CASSLGALLGDTIYF
j_gene: TRBJ1-3
abundance: once
v_gene: TRBV10-2

CDR3aa: CASSLGTGSYNEQFF
j_gene: TRBJ2-1
abundance: .
v_gene: TRBV7-2

CDR3aa: CASSKGRGGKDEQYF
j_gene: TRBJ2-7
abundance: .
v_gene: TRBV21-1

CDR3aa: CASSLQGNQPQHF
j_gene: TRBJ1-5
abundance: .
v_gene: TRBV5-8

CDR3aa: CASSLGTSYNEQFF
j_gene: TRBJ2-1
abundance: .
v_gene: TRBV7-3

CDR3aa: CASSLAVIWAGPGANVLTF
j_gene: TRBJ2-6
abundance: .
v_gene: TRBV7-9

CDR3aa: CASRANGAGKETQYF
j_gene: TRBJ2-5
abundance: .
v_gene: TRBV19